This entry lists 17 T cell receptor beta chains sequenced from one sample in a study of cytomegalovirus exposure and HLA in healthy donors. A multiplex PCR was run with 60 Vbeta primers and 13 Jbeta primers. Measured with immunoSEQ multiplex PCR; TCRdb has only the in-frame clones, and not every one. The sample holds roughly 69,000 clones. Material for sequencing was PBMCs. The receptor set was obtained from a woman aged 30 to 39 in good health and CMV-seronegative.

The gene calls are TRBV19 and TRBJ1-1; the D gene is possibly TRBD1 (5 bases). The CDR3 loop spans 15 amino acids. Per germline, CDR1 LNHDA and CDR2 SQIVND (reference sequence). The ends were cut back, 7 bases at V and 4 bases at J, with 19 bases in the middle. The DNA for the CDR3 is TGTGCCAGTATCCCCCGCAGGGCGCAGGGCACTGAAGCTTTCTTT. Its translation: CASIPRRAQGTEAFF.

The J gene is TRBJ2-3, the V gene TRBV6-5; tentative D call: TRBD2 (7 bases). The germline CDR1 and CDR2 sequences are MNHEY and SVGAGI. CDR3 length: 14 amino acids. V was clipped by 4 bases and J by 6 bases, with 14 bases between them. This chain's CDR3 is CASSLGRGMDTQYF. The CDR3 nucleotides read TGTGCCAGCAGTTTGGGGAGGGGGATGGATACGCAGTATTTT.

The J gene is TRBJ1-2, the V gene TRBV6-1; D remains ambiguous. CDR1 and CDR2 (germline): MNHNS, SASEGT. The CDR3 spans 10 residues. The V and J ends lost 10 bases and 4 bases respectively, with 7 bases between them. The CDR3 DNA is TGTGCCACGCGAAGCTATGGCTACACCTTC. This gives the protein CATRSYGYTF.

The chain couples TRBV27 to TRBJ2-7; TRBD2 is a possible D gene (5 bases). The CDR3 contains 12 residues. V was trimmed by 3 bases and J by 5 bases, leaving 8 bases between them. Per the germline V gene, CDR1 is MNHEY and CDR2 is SMNVEV (reference sequence). DNA of the CDR3: TGTGCCAGCAGTTTGACGGGGAACGAGCAGTACTTC. This codes for CASSLTGNEQYF.

CDR3 DNA sequence: TGCGCCAGCAGCCAAGAAGATGGGACCTGGGACTATAGCAATCAGCCCCAGCATTTT. Translated: CASSQEDGTWDYSNQPQHF. The chain couples TRBV4-1 to TRBJ1-5; D perhaps matches TRBD1 (5 bases). The CDR3 is made up of 19 amino acids. V shed 0 bases and J shed 0 bases, with 18 bases lying between them. CDR1 is MGHRA and CDR2 is YSYEKL in the germline V gene.

CDR3 protein: CATDPLGLSGVGYTF. CDR3 bases: TGTGCCACCGACCCGTTGGGTCTTTCGGGAGTCGGCTACACCTTC. The chain links TRBV19 to TRBJ1-2; D is undetermined. This CDR3 comprises 15 residues. Per germline, CDR1 LNHDA and CDR2 SQIVND (reference sequence). The V gene lost 10 bases and the J gene lost 8 bases, with 26 bases spanning the gap.

The CDR3 here is CASSLGGRGTGELFF. In DNA, the CDR3 is TGCGCCAGCAGCTTAGGCGGGCGAGGAACCGGGGAGCTGTTTTTT. The chain couples TRBV5-1 to TRBJ2-2; weak D call: TRBD2 (5 bases). V dropped 2 bases and J dropped 5 bases, with 13 bases sitting between them. This CDR3 is built from 15 residues. Per germline, CDR1 SGHRS and CDR2 YFSETQ.

The chain links TRBV18 to TRBJ1-5; D perhaps matches TRBD1 (6 bases). This CDR3 region has 16 residues. The germline CDR1 and CDR2 sequences are KGHSH and LQKENI. The V gene lost 2 bases and the J gene lost 6 bases, with 17 bases spanning the gap. The CDR3 sequence: CASSPGAGADSQPQHF. CDR3 DNA sequence: TGTGCCAGCTCACCAGGGGCGGGGGCAGATAGTCAGCCCCAGCATTTT.

The rearrangement joins TRBV28 to TRBJ1-1; D gene unclear. The V end lost 6 bases, the J end lost 7 bases, and 12 bases lay between the germline ends. In germline, CDR1 is MDHEN, CDR2 SYDVKM. This CDR3 has 12 residues. CDR3 nucleotides: TGTGCCAGCAGCAGCGTCGGGGTTGAAGCTTTCTTT. Amino acids: CASSSVGVEAFF. Filled out from reference TRBV28 and TRBJ1-1, the complete variable domain reads DVKVTQSSRYLVKRTGEKVFLECVQDMDHENMFWYRQDPGLGLRLIYFSYDVKMKEKGDIPEGYSVSREKKERFSLILESASTNQTSMYLCASSSVGVEAFFGQGTRLTVV.

J is TRBJ2-5 and V is TRBV7-2; 10 positions agree with TRBD2. The CDR3 covers 16 residues. The ends lost 1 base at V and 5 bases at J; junction bases unmatched: 7. Germline values: CDR1 SGHTA, CDR2 FQGNSA. The CDR3: CASSLVTSGAGETQYF. CDR3 DNA sequence: TGTGCCAGCAGCTTAGTAACTAGCGGGGCGGGGGAGACCCAGTACTTC.

The rearrangement joins TRBV6-5 to TRBJ2-5; 7 nucleotides align to TRBD2. The germline V gene encodes CDR1 MNHEY and CDR2 SVGAGI. The CDR3 runs 13 residues. With V trimmed by 6 bases and J by 5 bases, 6 bases remained unmatched. The CDR3 loop is CASRVGGSETQYF. The CDR3 region has the DNA TGTGCCAGCAGGGTCGGGGGGTCGGAGACCCAGTACTTC.

The rearrangement uses TRBV19 and TRBJ1-5, with 10 bases identical to TRBD1. CDR1 is LNHDA and CDR2 is SQIVND in the germline V gene (reference sequence). V shed 11 bases and J 5 bases; nucleotides not matched to a gene: 12. CDR3 length: 15 residues. This chain's CDR3 is CAGIRDRGLDQPQHF. DNA for the CDR3: TGTGCCGGAATAAGGGACAGGGGCTTGGATCAGCCCCAGCATTTT.

The genes are TRBV14 and TRBJ2-5; 7 bases fit TRBD1. V lost 4 bases and J lost 4; bases outside the gene matches: 6. CDR1 and CDR2 from the germline V gene are SGHDN and FVKESK. This CDR3 contains 14 residues. CDR3 sequence (DNA): TGTGCCAGCAGCCGGGGGACAGTTGGAGAGACCCAGTACTTC. Translated, it gives CASSRGTVGETQYF.

This chain links TRBV7-2 with TRBJ2-7, with 9 bases matching TRBD2. CDR1 is SGHTA, CDR2 FQGNSA, per germline. V trimming: 5 bases; J trimming: 2 bases; junction bases outside the gene matches: 4. The CDR3 has 14 residues. CDR3 loop: CASSQSGGPYEQYF. In DNA form, the CDR3 reads TGTGCCAGCAGCCAAAGCGGGGGGCCCTACGAGCAGTACTTC.

The chain uses TRBV29-1 and TRBJ2-1, with TRBD2 matching 9 bases. The CDR3 is 14 amino acids. After removal of 6 bases from V and 15 bases from J, the junction contained 18 bases not matched to a gene. CDR1 and CDR2 (germline): SQVTM, ANQGSEA. The CDR3 region has the DNA TGCAGCGTCGATATAAGCGGGGGGCCACTGAAGGGGTTCTTC. It codes for CSVDISGGPLKGFF.

J is TRBJ1-4 and V is TRBV2, with a weak D call TRBD1 (6 bases). The CDR3 runs 14 residues. Trimming left V 6 bases short and J 3 bases short, with 11 bases between. Germline loops: CDR1 SNHLY, CDR2 FYNNEI. The CDR3 DNA follows: TGTGCCAGCAGACGAGGGGGGGCTAATGAAAAACTGTTTTTT. It specifies CASRRGGANEKLFF.

This chain uses TRBV7-3 with TRBJ2-2; 7 bases fit TRBD1. CDR1 and CDR2 from the germline V gene are SGHTA and FQGTGA. The CDR3 loop spans 13 amino acids. The trim removed 3 bases at V and 9 bases at J, leaving 4 bases unmatched. The CDR3 DNA follows: TGTGCCAGCAGCTTGACAGGGACCAGGGAGCTGTTTTTT. It translates to CASSLTGTRELFF.